These T cell receptor beta chains were read from a single sample in a study of blood T cell repertoires in COVID-19. Profiling relied on immunoSEQ multiplex PCR, and the TCRdb table lists in-frame clones only, not all of them. The sample includes a few hundred thousand clones, 80% to 90% of them seen just once. Sequenced material: peripheral blood. All receptors come from a woman in her seventies with COVID-19, enrolled during active disease. Each CDR3 is given with its conserved first and last residue. The D gene is left open where the match is weak. For some rows the clone size is stated as once, few or many, or as a class when expanded; others skip it.

cdr3_length	v_call	clone_size	d_call	j_call	cdr3_nt	cdr3_aa
14	TRBV18	-	-	TRBJ1-4	TGTGCCAGCTCGTCAGCAGGGGTTGATGAAAAACTGTTTTTT	CASSSAGVDEKLFF
12	TRBV2	-	-	TRBJ1-1	TGTGCCAGCAGTGAGAGGTCGAGGGAAGCTTTCTTT	CASSERSREAFF
15	TRBV5-1	few	TRBD1	TRBJ2-7	TGCGCCAGCAGCGACGGGACAGCCATTACCTACGAGCAGTACTTC	CASSDGTAITYEQYF
16	TRBV5-1	-	-	TRBJ1-2	TGCGCCAGCAGCTTGCGAGGCTCGCAGTTGGACTATGGCTACACCTTC	CASSLRGSQLDYGYTF
16	TRBV5-4	once	TRBD1	TRBJ1-1	TGTGCCAGCAGCTCTGACCAGACAGGGTTGAACACTGAAGCTTTCTTT	CASSSDQTGLNTEAFF
13	TRBV9	-	-	TRBJ1-1	TGTGCCAGCAGCGTAGTGGCAGACACTGAAGCTTTCTTT	CASSVVADTEAFF
18	TRBV19	-	TRBD1	TRBJ1-1	TGTGCCAGTACCCACAATCCCGGGACAGGGGGCCGGGACACTGAAGCTTTCTTT	CASTHNPGTGGRDTEAFF
15	TRBV7-9	-	-	TRBJ1-2	TGTGCCAGCAGCCCGCGGACAGAAGAGATCTATGGCTACACCTTC	CASSPRTEEIYGYTF
16	TRBV7-9	few	TRBD2	TRBJ2-1	TGTGCCAGCAGCTTAGAAGGGCTAGCGGGGGATAATGAGCAGTTCTTC	CASSLEGLAGDNEQFF
14	TRBV5-6	-	TRBD1	TRBJ2-7	TGTGCCAGCAGCCCGGGACAGGGGCACTACGAGCAGTACTTC	CASSPGQGHYEQYF
13	TRBV11-2	-	TRBD2	TRBJ2-7	TGTGCCAGCAGCTTCTCTCGGGGGGGAGAGCAGTACTTC	CASSFSRGGEQYF
15	TRBV9	-	TRBD2	TRBJ2-3	TGTGCCAGCAGCCCCCGACTAGCGGGGGGGGATACGCAGTATTTT	CASSPRLAGGDTQYF
17	TRBV5-1	-	-	TRBJ1-6	TGCGCCAGCAGCCCTGGACAGCTTGAAATATATAATTCACCCCTCCACTTT	CASSPGQLEIYNSPLHF
15	TRBV28	-	-	TRBJ2-4	TGTGCCAGCAAGGCGGGATTGCCAGCCAAAAACATTCAGTACTTC	CASKAGLPAKNIQYF
13	TRBV12-3/TRBV12-4	once	-	TRBJ1-1	TGTGCCAGCAGTTTGCCAACAGGGACTGAAGCTTTCTTT	CASSLPTGTEAFF
14	TRBV27	-	-	TRBJ1-2	TGTGCCAGCAGTCCTAGCGGGGAGGCCGGTGGCTACACCTTC	CASSPSGEAGGYTF
12	TRBV6-5	-	-	TRBJ1-1	TGTGCCAGCATGGGGAGGGGACGCGAAGCTTTCTTT	CASMGRGREAFF
15	TRBV2	-	-	TRBJ1-2	TGTGCCAGCGGGAGGGACGGATCTCCTAACTATGGCTACACCTTC	CASGRDGSPNYGYTF
14	TRBV10-3	-	-	TRBJ1-2	TGTGCCATCGCCTCGGCAGGGGATAACTATGGCTACACCTTC	CAIASAGDNYGYTF
14	TRBV24-1	-	-	TRBJ2-5	TGTGCCACCAGTGACCTTCAGGGGGGAGAGACCCAGTACTTC	CATSDLQGGETQYF
14	TRBV3-1/TRBV3-2	once	TRBD1	TRBJ2-1	TGTGCCAGCAGCCCGGGACAGGGTAGTTTCGAGCAGTTCTTC	CASSPGQGSFEQFF
15	TRBV5-1	-	-	TRBJ2-2	TGCGCCAGCAGCTTGGATGGAGGTGACACCGGGGAGCTGTTTTTT	CASSLDGGDTGELFF
15	TRBV5-6	-	-	TRBJ2-7	TGTGCCAGCAGCTTTCCCGGGACAAGGGACTACGAGCAGTACTTC	CASSFPGTRDYEQYF
13	TRBV18	-	-	TRBJ1-2	TGTGCCAGCTCACCACCGGTAGACTATGGCTACACCTTC	CASSPPVDYGYTF
12	TRBV18	-	-	TRBJ1-2	TGTGCCAGTAGTGAGACTAACTATGGCTACACCTTC	CASSETNYGYTF
13	TRBV7-7	-	TRBD1	TRBJ2-3	TGTGCCAGCAGCGAAACAGGGGCCGATACGCAGTATTTT	CASSETGADTQYF
12	TRBV12-3/TRBV12-4	few	TRBD1	TRBJ1-1	TGTGCCACCGGACAGGGGAACACTGAAGCTTTCTTT	CATGQGNTEAFF
15	TRBV30	-	TRBD1	TRBJ1-4	TGTGCCTGGAAGGGCAGGGGGCTCTCTAGTGAAAAACTGTTTTTT	CAWKGRGLSSEKLFF
14	TRBV3-1/TRBV3-2	-	TRBD1	TRBJ2-2	TGTGCCAGCAGCCAAGCCCAGGGGGCGGGAGAGCTGTTTTTT	CASSQAQGAGELFF
14	TRBV7-3	once	TRBD2	TRBJ2-3	TGTGCCAGCGGGCGGGGGGGCCGCTTTGGTACGCAGTATTTT	CASGRGGRFGTQYF
15	TRBV7-2	-	TRBD2	TRBJ2-3	TGTGCCAGCAGCTTAGTACAAACTAGCGGGGCTACGCAGTATTTT	CASSLVQTSGATQYF
13	TRBV2	many	-	TRBJ1-1	TGTGCCAGCAGGACAGACATGAACACTGAAGCTTTCTTT	CASRTDMNTEAFF
14	TRBV29-1	-	TRBD2	TRBJ2-3	TGCAGCGTTGCCCAGGGAGGGTCGGCAGATACGCAGTATTTT	CSVAQGGSADTQYF
15	TRBV9	-	-	TRBJ2-1	TGTGCCAGCAGCGTAGAGAGGAGCTCCTACAATGAGCAGTTCTTC	CASSVERSSYNEQFF
11	TRBV6-4	once	-	TRBJ1-1	TGTGCCAGCAGTGACGGCAGGGCAACTTTCTTT	CASSDGRATFF
15	TRBV9	-	TRBD1	TRBJ1-2	TGTGCCAGCAGCGTTACCGGGACAGCAAACTATGGCTACACCTTC	CASSVTGTANYGYTF
11	TRBV12-3/TRBV12-4	-	-	TRBJ2-7	TGTGCCAGCAGTACTCCCTACGAGCAGTACTTC	CASSTPYEQYF
15	TRBV19	once	-	TRBJ1-5	TGTGCCAGTAGTATAATCACCAGGGGCAATCAGCCCCAGCATTTT	CASSIITRGNQPQHF
15	TRBV9	-	TRBD1	TRBJ1-5	TGTGCCAGCAGCGTAGGGGGACAGGGGCAACAGCCCCAGCATTTT	CASSVGGQGQQPQHF
13	TRBV2	-	-	TRBJ1-1	TGTGCCACCCAAGAGGGTAGATGGACTGAAGCTTTCTTT	CATQEGRWTEAFF
15	TRBV11-2	-	-	TRBJ1-6	TGTGCCAGCAGCTTCGACAGCCCGGGAGGGTCACCCCTCCACTTT	CASSFDSPGGSPLHF
20	TRBV19	-	TRBD1	TRBJ1-4	TGTGCCAGTAGTTCAGCCCCGGGATCGAAAATCGGACAGGTTAATGAAAAACTGTTTTTT	CASSSAPGSKIGQVNEKLFF
15	TRBV7-2	few	-	TRBJ1-2	TGTGCCAGCAGCTTAGCTACCACAGGGAACTATGGCTACACCTTC	CASSLATTGNYGYTF
14	TRBV6-2/TRBV6-3	few	-	TRBJ2-2	TGTGCCAGCAGCTTAGGGGTAAACACCGGGGAGCTGTTTTTT	CASSLGVNTGELFF
13	TRBV5-1	once	-	TRBJ2-7	TGCGCCAGCAGCTTGGACACTACCTACGAGCAGTACTTC	CASSLDTTYEQYF
13	TRBV7-2	-	-	TRBJ2-1	TGTGCCAGCAGCGGGGGGTCCTACAATGAGCAGTTCTTC	CASSGGSYNEQFF
12	TRBV7-9	-	-	TRBJ2-7	TGTGCCAGCTCCCCAGAGGTCTCCGAGCAGTACTTC	CASSPEVSEQYF
15	TRBV24-1	-	TRBD2	TRBJ2-1	TGTGCCACCAGTAACCGAGCGGGGTCCTACAATGAGCAGTTCTTC	CATSNRAGSYNEQFF
14	TRBV3-1/TRBV3-2	-	-	TRBJ2-2	TGTGCCAGCAGCCCGGGGACTGACACCGGGGAGCTGTTTTTT	CASSPGTDTGELFF
15	TRBV24-1	-	-	TRBJ1-1	TGTGCCACCGCCCCTCAGGGGAGGGAACCGACTGAAGCTTTCTTT	CATAPQGREPTEAFF
16	TRBV4-1	-	TRBD1	TRBJ1-2	TGCGCCAGCAGCCAAGGGGACAGGGGGATCTCAGGTGGCTACACCTTC	CASSQGDRGISGGYTF
16	TRBV7-2	-	TRBD2	TRBJ2-7	TGTGCCAGCAGCTTAGTTGGAGCGGGGATACCCTACGAGCAGTACTTC	CASSLVGAGIPYEQYF
16	TRBV24-1	-	TRBD1	TRBJ2-1	TGTGCCACCAGTGATGATCGACAGGGCCCCTACAATGAGCAGTTCTTC	CATSDDRQGPYNEQFF
14	TRBV5-8	-	TRBD1	TRBJ1-6	TGTGCCAGCACCGGGACAGTGAATAATTCACCCCTCCACTTT	CASTGTVNNSPLHF
15	TRBV6-2/TRBV6-3	-	-	TRBJ2-7	TGTGCCAGCAGCCCTATTTGGACAGAAGCCTACGAGCAGTACTTC	CASSPIWTEAYEQYF